The next 30 T cell receptor beta chains were all read from a single sample in a study of metastatic and nonmetastatic thyroid tumors. TCRdb called clones again from the PCR reads with MiXCR. The table lists fewer than 35,000 clones, less than 30% of them singletons. No treatment of any kind had been given to any patient before thyroid surgery. Material for sequencing was blood. The receptors derive from a female donor with papillary thyroid cancer or a benign thyroid nodule (not recorded which). Some clones in this sample may be carry-over from other donors' samples.

This rearrangement joins TRBV6-1 to TRBJ2-5, with D hard to call. The V and J ends lost 7 bases and 3 bases respectively, with 6 bases between them. CDR3 size: 11 residues. Germline V gene sequence: CDR1 MNHNS, CDR2 SASEGT. The CDR3 sequence: CASNGKETQYF. CDR3 bases: TGTGCCAGCAATGGGAAAGAGACCCAGTACTTC.

CDR3 sequence (DNA): TGCAGTGCTAGCACGTCCTACGAGCAGTACTTC. This gives the protein CSASTSYEQYF. The rearrangement uses TRBV20-1 and TRBJ2-7; no clear D. CDR1 and CDR2 (germline): DFQATT, SNEGSKA (reference sequence). Trimming cost V 3 bases and J 1 base, with 4 bases left between them. The CDR3 consists of 11 residues.

The chain carries TRBV7-9 and TRBJ1-1; a possible D gene is TRBD1 (5 bases). This CDR3 is 13 amino acids long. The germline CDR1 and CDR2 sequences are SEHNR and FQNEAQ (reference sequence). Between the trimmed V and J ends, which lost 5 bases and 7 bases, there was a span of 14 bases. The CDR3 DNA follows: TGTGCCAGCAGCCCCCTTTCCCAGGGTGAAGCTTTCTTT. It yields the protein CASSPLSQGEAFF.

This clone was detected only a few times. The chain combines TRBV6-2 or TRBV6-3 with TRBJ1-2, with 11 nucleotides matching TRBD1. From germline, CDR1 is MNHEY and CDR2 SVGEGT. V shed 2 bases and J 4 bases; nucleotides not matched to a gene: 6. This CDR3 is 16 amino acids long. This CDR3 reads CASSYIRTGGSYGYTF. DNA for the CDR3: TGTGCCAGCAGTTACATAAGGACAGGGGGCAGCTATGGCTACACCTTC.

In DNA, the CDR3 is TGTGCCAGCAGTTTGCGGGATGCTGGCTACACCTTC. Its protein product is CASSLRDAGYTF. The chain carries TRBV28 and TRBJ1-2, with D unresolved. Trimming shortened V by 3 bases and J by 7 bases, and 9 bases separated the two germline ends. The CDR3 runs 12 residues. Germline assignment: CDR1 MDHEN and CDR2 SYDVKM.

The chain recombines TRBV20-1 with TRBJ2-7, with 13 bases identical to TRBD2. After removal of 1 base from V and 0 bases from J, the junction contained 3 bases not matched to a gene. The CDR3 has 16 residues. Germline V gives CDR1 DFQATT, CDR2 SNEGSKA (reference sequence). The CDR3: CSARARLAGGSYEQYF. The DNA of the CDR3 is TGCAGTGCTAGAGCGAGACTAGCGGGGGGCTCCTACGAGCAGTACTTC.

This clone appeared many times. This chain uses TRBV4-2 with TRBJ1-2; D is perhaps TRBD1 (6 bases). The V end lost 3 bases, the J end lost 4 bases, and 18 bases lay between the germline ends. CDR3 length: 16 amino acids. Germline assignment: CDR1 LGHNA and CDR2 YNFKEQ. The CDR3 nucleotides are TGTGCCAGCAGCCACGGGGTAGGGGGTGCAATCTATGGCTACACCTTC. It encodes CASSHGVGGAIYGYTF.

The V gene is TRBV2, the J gene TRBJ2-1; tentatively, D is TRBD2 (5 bases). This CDR3 contains 14 residues. With 6 bases removed from V and 0 bases from J, the gap between germline ends came to 9 bases. Germline V CDR1 and CDR2: SNHLY, FYNNEI. The CDR3 is CASRPGSSYNEQFF. DNA for the CDR3: TGTGCCAGCAGACCGGGAAGCTCCTACAATGAGCAGTTCTTC. Looking up the rest from reference TRBV2 and TRBJ2-1 gives the full variable domain: EPEVTQTPSHQVTQMGQEVILRCVPISNHLYFYWYRQILGQKVEFLVSFYNNEISEKSEIFDDQFSVERPDGSNFTLKIRSTKLEDSAMYFCASRPGSSYNEQFFGPGTRLTVL.

This clone has only a few counts. The chain links TRBV11-2 to TRBJ2-3; the match to TRBD1 covers 9 bases. In germline, CDR1 is SGHAT, CDR2 FQNNGV. Trimming cost V 4 bases and J 3 bases; bases outside gene matches: 2. CDR3 length: 14 amino acids. This CDR3 is CASSSGQGTDTQYF. The CDR3 DNA follows: TGTGCCAGCAGCTCAGGACAGGGGACAGATACGCAGTATTTT.

V usage is TRBV11-3 and J usage is TRBJ2-3; 7 nucleotides line up with TRBD2. CDR3 size: 14 residues. Per the germline V gene, CDR1 is SGHNT and CDR2 is YENEEA. Germline trimming cut 1 base from V and 7 bases from J; bases unmatched to any gene: 5. This CDR3 is CASSLASSGYTQYF. For the CDR3, the DNA is TGTGCCAGCAGCTTAGCGAGTAGCGGGTATACGCAGTATTTT.

V usage is TRBV20-1 and J usage is TRBJ2-3, with 8 bases lining up with TRBD2. The germline gives CDR1 DFQATT, CDR2 SNEGSKA (reference sequence). This CDR3 spans 15 amino acids. V gave up 3 bases and J gave up 2 bases; unmatched junction bases: 7. CDR3 in amino acids: CSASYFSGDTDTQYF. CDR3 nucleotides: TGCAGTGCTAGTTATTTTAGCGGGGACACAGATACGCAGTATTTT.

This sequence joins TRBV7-9 and TRBJ2-5; D assignment may be TRBD1 or TRBD2 (5 bases each). Per germline, CDR1 SEHNR and CDR2 FQNEAQ (reference sequence). There are 13 residues in the CDR3. The CDR3 sequence is CGAGQAEGETQYF. CDR3 nucleotides: TGTGGGGCGGGCCAGGCCGAGGGGGAGACCCAGTACTTC.

This clone occurred a few times. The chain combines TRBV3-1 with TRBJ2-5; no clear D gene. V was clipped by 0 bases and J by 4 bases, with 12 bases between them. The V gene's germline CDR1 is LGHDT and CDR2 YNNKEL (reference sequence). The length of the CDR3 is 15 residues. The CDR3 coding sequence is TGTGCCAGCAGCCAAGATAAAGGCAGGATAGAGACCCAGTACTTC. This codes for CASSQDKGRIETQYF.

The rearrangement uses TRBV6-1 and TRBJ2-7, with D hard to call. V lost 7 bases and J 3 bases, leaving 16 bases between the germline ends. Germline V lookup: CDR1 MNHNS, CDR2 SASEGT. The CDR3 is made up of 14 amino acids. The CDR3 DNA follows: TGTGCCAGCACGGCAGCCACTACTTACTACGAGCAGTACTTC. Encoded protein: CASTAATTYYEQYF.

The V gene is TRBV6-2 or TRBV6-3, the J gene TRBJ2-7; 9 nucleotides agree with TRBD2. Germline CDR1 MNHEY, CDR2 SVGEGT. The CDR3 spans 14 residues. Germline trimming cut 5 bases from V and 4 bases from J; bases unmatched to any gene: 6. This chain's CDR3 is CASSGASGKYEQYF. The DNA for the CDR3 is TGTGCCAGCAGTGGCGCTAGCGGGAAATACGAGCAGTACTTC.

V and J are TRBV30 and TRBJ1-2; D not certain. The CDR3 has 12 amino acids. V lost 2 bases and J lost 5, with 9 bases in between. The germline gives CDR1 GTSNPN, CDR2 SVGIG (reference sequence). The CDR3 DNA is TGTGCCTGGAGTCTTACACGGTATGGCTACACCTTC. It specifies CAWSLTRYGYTF.

This clone occurred many times. V and J are TRBV7-2 and TRBJ2-2, with a tentative D call TRBD2 (6 bases). This CDR3 comprises 13 residues. The ends were cut back, 5 bases at V and 6 bases at J, with 10 bases in the middle. In germline, CDR1 is SGHTA, CDR2 FQGNSA. CDR3 coding DNA: TGTGCCAGCAGCCCGCGGGGTGCCGGGGAGCTGTTTTTT. Residues: CASSPRGAGELFF.

The sample holds one count of this clone. J is TRBJ1-1 and V is TRBV5-1; TRBD1 agrees at 7 bases. The J segment lost 4 bases and the V segment lost 0 bases, leaving 3 bases of the junction unmatched. Germline lookup yields CDR1 SGHRS and CDR2 YFSETQ. CDR3 length equals 14 residues. CDR3 bases: TGCGCCAGCAGCTTGGGACAGGGAGTCACTGAAGCTTTCTTT. Translating gives CASSLGQGVTEAFF.

This sequence joins TRBV19 and TRBJ2-3; 9 nucleotides agree with TRBD2. Germline V gene sequence: CDR1 LNHDA, CDR2 SQIVND (reference sequence). Trimming cost V 5 bases and J 3 bases; bases outside gene matches: 12. The CDR3 has 17 amino acids. CDR3: CASSVAWEREVTDTQYF. Written as DNA, the CDR3 is TGTGCCAGTAGTGTGGCGTGGGAGCGGGAGGTTACAGATACGCAGTATTTT.

In its sample, this clone was seen a few times. The V call is TRBV6-1, the J call TRBJ2-3, with D possibly being TRBD1 (6 bases). The CDR3 has 16 amino acids. The germline CDR1 and CDR2 sequences are MNHNS and SASEGT. V shed 6 bases and J shed 0 bases, with 16 bases lying between them. For the CDR3, the DNA is TGTGCCAGCAGGGCAAGGACAGCCCCTAGCACAGATACGCAGTATTTT. Its translation: CASRARTAPSTDTQYF.

This clone was counted between two and nine times. CDR3 coding DNA: TGTGCCAGCAGTGAGACAGTGGGCATGGTTGATTACGAGCAGTACTTC. This gives the protein CASSETVGMVDYEQYF. V usage is TRBV25-1 and J usage is TRBJ2-7, with D possibly matching TRBD1 (5 bases). Germline V gene lookup returns CDR1 MGHDK and CDR2 SYGVNS. CDR3 length: 16 amino acids. V was clipped by 3 bases and J by 4 bases, with 19 bases between them.

As to this clone: Compared with germline, one end of the junction differs, possibly owing to a read error. The sample carries other DNA sequences with the same CDR3. The rearrangement links TRBV30 to TRBJ1-4; D gene ambiguous. CDR1 is GTSNPN, CDR2 SVGIG, per germline (reference sequence). This CDR3 is built from 12 residues. CDR3 DNA: TGTGCCTGGGGAGGGTTAAGTGAAAAGCTGTTTTTT. Amino acid sequence: CAWGGLSEKLFF.

This clone has a handful of counts. The chain links TRBV24-1 to TRBJ1-1, with TRBD1 identical over 11 bases. Germline values: CDR1 KGHDR, CDR2 SFDVKD. The CDR3 length is 14 residues. V shed 7 bases, J shed 4 bases, and the junction held 4 bases outside the gene matches. CDR3: CATSGTGGFTEAFF. CDR3 bases: TGTGCCACCAGCGGGACAGGGGGATTCACTGAAGCTTTCTTT.

The CDR3 DNA follows: TGTGCCAGCAGTGACCCAGCCGGGACAGTTATCTACGAGCAGTACTTC. Translated, it gives CASSDPAGTVIYEQYF. The chain joins TRBV25-1 to TRBJ2-7, with 7 bases that match TRBD1. This CDR3 contains 16 residues. Germline lookup yields CDR1 MGHDK and CDR2 SYGVNS. Trimming cost V 3 bases and J 3 bases; bases outside gene matches: 11.

V is TRBV7-2 and J is TRBJ2-7, with TRBD2 identical over 7 bases. The CDR3 has 15 residues. Looked up from germline, CDR1 is SGHTA and CDR2 is FQGNSA. After removal of 5 bases from V and 0 bases from J, the junction contained 7 bases not matched to a gene. CDR3 DNA: TGTGCCAGCAGCCCGGGAGGAGGATTCTCCTACGAGCAGTACTTC. Protein sequence: CASSPGGGFSYEQYF. Full variable domain (remainder filled in from reference TRBV7-2 and TRBJ2-7): GAGVSQSPSNKVTEKGKDVELRCDPISGHTALYWYRQSLGQGLEFLIYFQGNSAPDKSGLPSDRFSAERTGGSVSTLTIQRTQQEDSAVYLCASSPGGGFSYEQYFGPGTRLTVT.

This clone was observed a handful of times. This chain uses TRBV7-2 with TRBJ2-3; 10 positions agree with TRBD1. Germline loops: CDR1 SGHTA, CDR2 FQGNSA. This CDR3 contains 14 residues. J was trimmed by 3 bases and V by 8 bases; bases with no gene match: 5. CDR3 nucleotide sequence: TGTGCCAGCGACAGGGGGCTTGAGACAGATACGCAGTATTTT. Amino acid sequence: CASDRGLETDTQYF.

In its sample, this clone was seen a few times. V and J are TRBV19 and TRBJ2-6; D unclear. V lost 3 bases and J 4 bases, leaving 7 bases between the germline ends. The CDR3 covers 14 residues. CDR1 LNHDA and CDR2 SQIVND come from the germline V gene (reference sequence). This chain's CDR3 is CASSIREGANVLTF. CDR3 coding DNA: TGTGCCAGTAGTATCCGCGAAGGGGCCAACGTCCTGACTTTC.

This clone is deemed medium-sized. DNA for the CDR3: TGTGCCAGCAGTGGACAGGGGGCTCCAGATACGCAGTATTTT. Translating it yields CASSGQGAPDTQYF. V gene TRBV6-4 combines with J gene TRBJ2-3; 10 positions match TRBD1. The V segment lost 4 bases and the J segment 4 bases; nucleotides outside the gene matches: 2. The CDR3 extends over 14 amino acids. Germline V gives CDR1 MRHNA, CDR2 SNTAGT.

This clone has a handful of counts. The V gene is TRBV6-1, the J gene TRBJ1-3, with D perhaps TRBD1 (5 bases). This CDR3 contains 14 residues. The V and J ends lost 5 bases and 4 bases respectively, with 12 bases between them. Per germline, CDR1 MNHNS and CDR2 SASEGT. Here the CDR3 reads CASSRGFAGNTIYF. The CDR3, as DNA: TGTGCCAGCAGTAGGGGATTCGCGGGAAACACCATATATTTT.

This clone was recorded many times. The J gene is TRBJ2-3, the V gene TRBV4-2; the D gene could be TRBD1 or TRBD2 (5 bases each). Trimming shortened V by 2 bases and J by 0 bases, and 18 bases separated the two germline ends. The length of the CDR3 is 18 residues. Germline V gives CDR1 LGHNA, CDR2 YNFKEQ. CDR3 residues: CASSQRSAGTPSTDTQYF. The CDR3 bases are TGTGCCAGCAGCCAAAGAAGCGCCGGGACGCCTAGCACAGATACGCAGTATTTT.